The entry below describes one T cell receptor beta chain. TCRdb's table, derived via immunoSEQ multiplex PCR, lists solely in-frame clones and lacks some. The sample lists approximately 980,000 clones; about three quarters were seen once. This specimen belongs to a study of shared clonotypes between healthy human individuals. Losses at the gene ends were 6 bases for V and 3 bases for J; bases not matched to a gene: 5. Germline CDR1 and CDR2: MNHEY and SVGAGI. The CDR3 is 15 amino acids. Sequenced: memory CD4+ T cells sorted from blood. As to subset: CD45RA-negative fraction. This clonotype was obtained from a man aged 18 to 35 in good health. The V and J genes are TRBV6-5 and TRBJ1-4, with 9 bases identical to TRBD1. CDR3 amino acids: CASRGTGKANEKLFF. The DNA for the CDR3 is TGTGCCAGCAGGGGGACAGGGAAGGCTAATGAAAAACTGTTTTTT.